This TCR beta chain is drawn from a study of blood T cell repertoires in COVID-19. This clone was seen once. Only in-frame clones appear in the TCRdb table, and some are missing; sequencing was by immunoSEQ multiplex PCR. The sample includes over 120,000 clones, about 86% of them seen just once. Unmatched junction bases numbered 4, after V lost 1 base and J lost 11 bases. Germline CDR1 LGHNT, CDR2 FRNRAP. This CDR3 comprises 12 residues. The sequence derives from a human donor in a cohort sampled during active COVID-19. The chain joins TRBV12-5 to TRBJ1-1, with 7 bases fitting TRBD1. Sequencing was performed on peripheral blood. The CDR3 loop reads CASGLDDRAAFF. Here the CDR3 DNA reads TGTGCTAGTGGTTTGGATGACAGGGCGGCTTTCTTT.